This TCR beta chain was sequenced in a study of shared clonotypes between healthy human individuals. As processed by the authors: From ImmunoSEQ came sequences covering only the junction and carrying no quality scores, so filtering differed. The table came from immunoSEQ multiplex PCR; TCRdb's copy has only in-frame clones and leaves some out. D and trimming come from the DNA, and the V and J calls and clone size come from that table. The sample lists a few million clones; just under 95% were seen once. Per the germline V gene, CDR1 is SEHNR and CDR2 is FQNEAQ (reference sequence). There are 17 residues in the CDR3. V was pared by 7 bases and J by 3 bases, with 25 bases between.

The receptor comes from a man between 18 and 35 years old in good health. Some clones in this sample may be carry-over from other donors' samples. Material for sequencing was naive CD4+ T cells from PBMCs. Described subset: CD45RA+ positively selected. The chain links TRBV7-9 to TRBJ2-7; TRBD1 is a possible D gene (5 bases). CDR3 amino acids: CASTIINSRTRDYEQYF. CDR3 nucleotide sequence: TGTGCCAGCACCATAATTAACTCTCGAACCAGGGACTACGAGCAGTACTTC.